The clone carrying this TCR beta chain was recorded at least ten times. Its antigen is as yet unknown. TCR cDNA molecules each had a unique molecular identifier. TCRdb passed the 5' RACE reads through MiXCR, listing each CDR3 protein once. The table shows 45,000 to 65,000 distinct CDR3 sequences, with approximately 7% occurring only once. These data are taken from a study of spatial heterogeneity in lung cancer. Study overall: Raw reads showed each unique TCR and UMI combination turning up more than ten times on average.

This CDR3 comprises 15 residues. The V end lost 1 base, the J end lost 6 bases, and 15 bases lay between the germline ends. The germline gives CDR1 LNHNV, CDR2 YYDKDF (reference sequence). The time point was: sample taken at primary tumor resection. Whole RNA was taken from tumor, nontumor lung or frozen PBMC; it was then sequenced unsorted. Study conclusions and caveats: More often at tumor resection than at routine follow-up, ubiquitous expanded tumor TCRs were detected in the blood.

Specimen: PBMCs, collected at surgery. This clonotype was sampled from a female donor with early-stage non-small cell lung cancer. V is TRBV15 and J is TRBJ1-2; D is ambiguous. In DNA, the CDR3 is TGTGCCACCAGCAGAGTCGCCAGAACTTATGATGGCTACACCTTC. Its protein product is CATSRVARTYDGYTF.